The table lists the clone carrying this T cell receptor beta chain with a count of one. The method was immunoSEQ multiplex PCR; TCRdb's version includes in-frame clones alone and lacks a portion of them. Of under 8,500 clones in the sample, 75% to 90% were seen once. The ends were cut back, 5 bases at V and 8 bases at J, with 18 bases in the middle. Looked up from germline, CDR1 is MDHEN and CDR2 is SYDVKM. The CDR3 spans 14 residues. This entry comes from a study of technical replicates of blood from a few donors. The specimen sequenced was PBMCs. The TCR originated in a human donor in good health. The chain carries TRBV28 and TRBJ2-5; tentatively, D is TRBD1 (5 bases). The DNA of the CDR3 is TGTGCCAGCAGTGCTGACAGTCCTCTGGGCACCCAGTACTTC. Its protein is CASSADSPLGTQYF. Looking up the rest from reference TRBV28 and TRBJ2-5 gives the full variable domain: DVKVTQSSRYLVKRTGEKVFLECVQDMDHENMFWYRQDPGLGLRLIYFSYDVKMKEKGDIPEGYSVSREKKERFSLILESASTNQTSMYLCASSADSPLGTQYFGPGTRLLVL.